These 13 T cell receptor beta chains were sequenced from one sample in a study of Graves' ophthalmopathy and Graves' hyperthyroidism. RNA transcripts were the source from which TCR beta CDR3 regions were amplified. First-round RT-PCR used HTBI primers; second-round multiplex PCR followed. TCRdb redid the calling of the multiplex PCR reads with MiXCR, one entry per CDR3 protein. The sample yields about 740,000 distinct CDR3 sequences, roughly two fifths seen once. Sequencing was carried out using peripheral blood. All receptors come from an adult man with Graves' ophthalmopathy.

The chain is built from TRBV25-1 and TRBJ1-2; D might be TRBD1 (5 bases). With 6 bases removed from V and 2 bases from J, the gap between germline ends came to 19 bases. Germline V lookup: CDR1 MGHDK, CDR2 SYGVNS. This CDR3 comprises 16 residues. DNA for the CDR3: TGTGCCAGCAGCCAAGATAGGTGGGGACGGAACTATGGCTACACCTTC. This sequence encodes CASSQDRWGRNYGYTF.

This clonotype has ten or more counts. V gene TRBV7-2 combines with J gene TRBJ1-4; D unresolved. Trimming stripped 5 bases from V and 10 bases from J, with 11 bases between. There are 12 residues in the CDR3. In germline, CDR1 is SGHTA, CDR2 FQGNSA. Written as DNA, the CDR3 is TGTGCCAGCAGCCTAGTGGGCGGAAAACTGTTTTTT. This encodes CASSLVGGKLFF.

The chain has TRBV29-1 and TRBJ2-5; 10 bases match TRBD2. The CDR3 loop spans 14 amino acids. V lost 8 bases, J lost 5 bases, and 11 bases stayed unmatched. Looked up from germline, CDR1 is SQVTM and CDR2 is ANQGSEA. DNA for the CDR3: TGCAGCAGGGTCCTAGCGGGAGTTGGGGAGACCCAGTACTTC. Its protein is CSRVLAGVGETQYF. Together with reference TRBV29-1 and TRBJ2-5, the CDR3 gives the full variable domain: SAVISQKPSRDICQRGTSLTIQCQVDSQVTMMFWYRQQPGQSLTLIATANQGSEATYESGFVIDKFPISRPNLTFSTLTVSNMSPEDSSIYLCSRVLAGVGETQYFGPGTRLLVL.

The V call is TRBV7-2, the J call TRBJ2-1, with D perhaps TRBD2 (6 bases). This CDR3 contains 15 residues. Trimming took 5 bases from V and 3 from J, leaving 14 bases between them. Germline CDR1 SGHTA, CDR2 FQGNSA. The DNA of the CDR3 is TGTGCCAGCAGCAAAGGGACTGTCAACTACAATGAGCAGTTCTTC. It translates to CASSKGTVNYNEQFF. Combining the CDR3 with reference TRBV7-2 and TRBJ2-1 gives the whole variable domain GAGVSQSPSNKVTEKGKDVELRCDPISGHTALYWYRQSLGQGLEFLIYFQGNSAPDKSGLPSDRFSAERTGGSVSTLTIQRTQQEDSAVYLCASSKGTVNYNEQFFGPGTRLTVL.

This clonotype came up once. The genes are TRBV30 and TRBJ2-5; a possible D gene is TRBD2 (6 bases). Trimming took 1 base from V and 4 from J, leaving 13 bases between them. The CDR3 extends over 14 amino acids. Germline V CDR1 and CDR2: GTSNPN, SVGIG (reference sequence). The CDR3 region is CAWSDGRGLETQYF. The CDR3 nucleotides are TGTGCCTGGAGTGACGGGAGAGGGCTAGAGACCCAGTACTTC.

Remarks on this clonotype: Given a much more abundant clone one base away, this may be a read error. The chain employs TRBV10-3 and TRBJ1-1; 8 bases map to TRBD1. Germline CDR1 is ENHRY and CDR2 is SYGVKD. CDR3 length equals 14 residues. V shed 10 bases and J 4 bases; nucleotides not matched to a gene: 11. This chain's CDR3 is CASSSRGPGTEAFF. The CDR3 bases are TGTGCCAGCAGCTCCAGGGGGCCGGGCACTGAAGCTTTCTTT.

Regarding this clonotype: An end of the junction differs from the germline gene, which may be a read error. The chain employs TRBV7-7 and TRBJ2-7; no clear D gene. The CDR3 spans 15 residues. From germline, CDR1 is SSHAT and CDR2 FNYEAQ (reference sequence). The DNA for the CDR3 is TGTGCCAGCAGTTTAGATGTCCTCACTACGTACGAGCAGTACTTC. This codes for CASSLDVLTTYEQYF.

The chain employs TRBV6-6 and TRBJ1-5; 7 bases line up with TRBD1. Unmatched junction bases numbered 8, after V lost 6 bases and J lost 3 bases. Germline loops: CDR1 MNHNY, CDR2 SVGAGI (reference sequence). The CDR3 spans 15 residues. CDR3 residues: CASSRGSELNQPQHF. As DNA, the CDR3 is TGTGCCAGCAGCAGGGGGTCTGAGCTCAATCAGCCCCAGCATTTT.

A single count supports this clonotype. A read error may be the cause here, since a much bigger clone is one base away. The conserved closing phenylalanine or tryptophan is absent in this CDR3, likely reflecting a read error. This sequence joins TRBV10-3 and TRBJ1-1; D might be TRBD1 (6 bases). With 5 bases removed from V and 4 bases from J, the gap between germline ends came to 14 bases. The CDR3 is 14 residues long. CDR1 is ENHRY and CDR2 is SYGVKD in the germline V gene. CDR3 sequence (DNA): TGTGCCATCAGTAAGGAGGGGGAGACCACTGAAGCTTTCCTT. Protein: CAISKEGETTEAFL.

V gene TRBV7-2 combines with J gene TRBJ2-5, with unresolved D. Deletions cut 5 bases from V and 4 bases from J, with 17 bases between. The CDR3 is 15 amino acids. CDR1 is SGHTA and CDR2 is FQGNSA in the germline V gene. CDR3 nucleotides: TGTGCCAGCAGCGGTAGAGACGGCGGTCGAGAGACCCAGTACTTC. Protein: CASSGRDGGRETQYF.

A word on this clonotype: Germline and junction disagree at one end, which may indicate a read error. The rearrangement links TRBV7-9 to TRBJ2-7, with D perhaps matching TRBD2 (5 bases). This CDR3 is 15 amino acids long. Germline V gene data show CDR1 as SEHNR and CDR2 as FQNEAQ (reference sequence). In DNA, the CDR3 is TGCGCCAGCAGCCGCGCCACGGGAACGGGCTACGAGCAGTACTTC. Translating gives CASSRATGTGYEQYF.

There are many counts of this clonotype. The rearrangement links TRBV7-9 to TRBJ2-2, with 9 nucleotides matching TRBD2. V trimming: 0 bases; J trimming: 2 bases; junction bases outside the gene matches: 7. Germline CDR1 SEHNR, CDR2 FQNEAQ (reference sequence). CDR3 size: 18 residues. In DNA, the CDR3 is TGTGCCAGCAGCTTAGCGTACCAGACTAGCGGTAACACCGGGGAGCTGTTTTTT. Translating it yields CASSLAYQTSGNTGELFF.

The chain joins TRBV19 to TRBJ1-1; D uncertain. Germline-derived CDR1 and CDR2 are LNHDA and SQIVND (reference sequence). The CDR3 is 13 residues long. Trimming left V 2 bases short and J 9 bases short, with 13 bases between. CDR3 sequence: CASSIFDGPQAFF. DNA of the CDR3: TGTGCCAGTAGTATATTTGACGGTCCCCAAGCTTTCTTT. Full variable domain (outside the CDR3, taken from reference TRBV19 and TRBJ1-1): DGGITQSPKYLFRKEGQNVTLSCEQNLNHDAMYWYRQDPGQGLRLIYYSQIVNDFQKGDIAEGYSVSREKKESFPLTVTSAQKNPTAFYLCASSIFDGPQAFFGQGTRLTVV.